Sequencing of this TCR beta chain was carried out in a study of vaccination and CD4 T cells after COVID-19. Whole-study findings and limits: Spike mono-reactivity applied to 304 of 307 vaccine-specific clones detected in convalescent patients.

Sequencing of DNA taken from cultured CD4+ T cells relied on the Oncomine TCR Beta short-read assay. Investigators obtained genomic DNA by extraction from cultured CD4+ T cells. TCRdb re-called the PCR reads through MiXCR, storing one row per CDR3 protein. The sample has roughly 7,000 distinct CDR3 sequences, about 70% seen once. Regarding this clonotype: Its antigen remains unidentified.

Trimming removed 6 bases from V and 0 bases from J, with 9 bases in between. Germline V gene sequence: CDR1 DFQATT, CDR2 SNEGSKA (reference sequence). The CDR3 consists of 14 residues. Treatment here: roughly 11-day PBMC culture with coronavirus spike peptide pools or control peptides (ViraFEST assay). Medium was half-exchanged with fresh IL-2 medium on days 3 and 7. CD4+ T cells were isolated by negative selection after ten to eleven days of culture. The chain combines TRBV20-1 with TRBJ1-6; the D is unclear. The sequencing sample was made of CD4+ T cells from blood, cultured in vitro. The sequence derives from a human donor who had recovered from COVID-19. The CDR3 here is CSAEPISYNSPLHF. The CDR3 DNA follows: TGCAGTGCGGAACCGATCTCCTATAATTCACCCCTCCACTTT.